A single sample gave rise to the 5 T cell receptor beta chains below, sequenced in a study of OX40 agonist ivuxolimab in advanced cancers. The method was immunoSEQ multiplex PCR; TCRdb's version includes in-frame clones alone and lacks a portion of them. The table has 74,000 or so clones, 85% to 95% seen once. The sample was CD4+ or CD8+ T cells sorted from blood, taken in a trial of the OX40 agonist ivuxolimab. Receptors originate from an adult with an advanced solid tumor such as melanoma, head and neck, liver or kidney cancer.

The chain couples TRBV7-2 to TRBJ1-4; 8 bases are shared with TRBD1. V was clipped by 1 base and J by 8 bases; unmatched bases: 3. The germline V gene encodes CDR1 SGHTA and CDR2 FQGNSA. The CDR3 is made up of 14 amino acids. The CDR3 protein is CASSLVQGVEKLFF. DNA of the CDR3: TGTGCCAGCAGCTTAGTACAGGGGGTAGAAAAACTGTTTTTT.

The chain uses TRBV4-3 and TRBJ1-4; no firm D call. The CDR3 is 16 amino acids. Trimming pared 7 bases from V and 3 bases from J, leaving 18 bases between. The germline CDR1 and CDR2 sequences are LGHNA and YSLEER. This CDR3 reads CASTLLFGQPNEKLFF. The CDR3, as DNA: TGCGCCAGCACCCTCCTGTTCGGTCAGCCTAATGAAAAACTGTTTTTT.

Written as DNA, the CDR3 is TGTGCCAGCAGTGCTCAGGGCAGGGGGAACTACAATGAGCAGTTCTTC. The encoded protein is CASSAQGRGNYNEQFF. The genes are TRBV6-4 and TRBJ2-1, with 7 bases lining up with TRBD1. V trimming: 4 bases; J trimming: 3 bases; junction bases outside the gene matches: 9. The germline V gene encodes CDR1 MRHNA and CDR2 SNTAGT. The CDR3 has 16 residues.

V usage is TRBV30 and J usage is TRBJ2-2, with a tentative D call TRBD2 (5 bases). With 0 bases removed from V and 4 bases from J, the gap between germline ends came to 9 bases. This CDR3 is built from 14 residues. The germline V gene has CDR1 GTSNPN and CDR2 SVGIG (reference sequence). The CDR3 protein is CAWSVTRGTGELFF. The CDR3 DNA is TGTGCCTGGAGTGTAACTCGGGGCACCGGGGAGCTGTTTTTT.

The chain combines TRBV4-3 with TRBJ1-5; TRBD1 matches 9 bases. There are 16 residues in the CDR3. V was clipped by 2 bases and J by 5 bases; unmatched bases: 7. Germline CDR1 is LGHNA and CDR2 is YSLEER. The CDR3 sequence: CASSQTLGQGDQPQHF. As DNA, the CDR3 is TGCGCCAGCAGCCAAACACTGGGACAGGGAGATCAGCCCCAGCATTTT.